The rows below give T cell receptor beta chains drawn from one sample of a study of cytomegalovirus exposure and HLA in healthy donors. Sequencing was performed with immunoSEQ multiplex PCR; in TCRdb, only in-frame clones are kept and a portion is missing. Recorded for this sample: about 67,000 clones. Sequenced material: PBMCs. The receptors here all came from a woman in her 30s in good health and CMV-seronegative. Both conserved end residues are part of each CDR3. A D gene is named only where the DNA matches it firmly.

>13|TRBV7-3|-|TRBJ2-2
CASSAENTGELFF
TGTGCCAGCAGTGCAGAGAACACCGGGGAGCTGTTTTTT
>14|TRBV18|TRBD2|TRBJ2-1
CASSSTLARNEQFF
TGTGCCAGCTCGTCGACACTAGCGAGGAATGAGCAGTTCTTC
>13|TRBV28|TRBD2|TRBJ2-7
CASSSTSGYEQYF
TGTGCCAGCAGTTCCACTAGCGGGTACGAGCAGTACTTC
>13|TRBV18|-|TRBJ2-1
CASSALGGNEQFF
TGTGCCAGCTCAGCCCTAGGAGGCAATGAGCAGTTCTTC
>14|TRBV4-1|-|TRBJ1-5
CASSPGTSNQPQHF
TGCGCCAGCAGCCCAGGGACAAGCAATCAGCCCCAGCATTTT
>18|TRBV4-1|TRBD1|TRBJ2-7
CASSQDPLSGQGAYEQYF
TGCGCCAGCAGCCAAGATCCCTTGTCGGGACAGGGGGCCTACGAGCAGTACTTC
>15|TRBV30|TRBD1|TRBJ1-1
CAGRRPGQGTTEAFF
TGTGCCGGGAGACGTCCGGGACAGGGGACCACTGAAGCTTTCTTT
>11|TRBV19|-|TRBJ1-1
CASRRSTEAFF
TGTGCCAGTAGGAGGTCCACTGAAGCTTTCTTT
>10|TRBV30|TRBD1|TRBJ1-1
CAWDRVEAFF
TGTGCCTGGGACAGGGTGGAAGCTTTCTTT
>17|TRBV4-1|TRBD1|TRBJ1-2
CASSQPPGQQANYGYTF
TGCGCCAGCAGCCAACCGCCGGGACAGCAAGCTAACTATGGCTACACCTTC
>18|TRBV4-2|TRBD2|TRBJ2-2
CASSQDGSGGPNTGELFF
TGTGCCAGCAGCCAAGATGGTAGCGGGGGGCCAAACACCGGGGAGCTGTTTTTT
>15|TRBV29-1|TRBD2|TRBJ2-1
CSVEGTSGRANEQFF
TGCAGCGTTGAAGGGACTAGCGGGAGGGCGAATGAGCAGTTCTTC